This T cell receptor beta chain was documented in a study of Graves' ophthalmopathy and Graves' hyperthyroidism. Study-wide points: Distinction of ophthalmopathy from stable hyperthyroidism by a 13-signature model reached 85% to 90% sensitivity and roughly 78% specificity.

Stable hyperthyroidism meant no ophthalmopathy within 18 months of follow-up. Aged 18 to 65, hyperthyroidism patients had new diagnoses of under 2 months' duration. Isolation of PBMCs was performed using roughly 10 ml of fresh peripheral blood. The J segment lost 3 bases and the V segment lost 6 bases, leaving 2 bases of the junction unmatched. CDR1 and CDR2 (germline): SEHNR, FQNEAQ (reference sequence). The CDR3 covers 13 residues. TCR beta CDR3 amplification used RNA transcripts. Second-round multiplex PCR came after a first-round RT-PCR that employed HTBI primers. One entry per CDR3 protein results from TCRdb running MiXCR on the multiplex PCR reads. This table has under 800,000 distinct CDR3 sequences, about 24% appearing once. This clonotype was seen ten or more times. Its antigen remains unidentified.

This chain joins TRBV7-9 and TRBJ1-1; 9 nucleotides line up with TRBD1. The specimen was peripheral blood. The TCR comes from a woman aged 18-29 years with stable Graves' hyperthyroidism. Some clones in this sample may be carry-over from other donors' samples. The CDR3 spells CASSRTGDTEAFF. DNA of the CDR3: TGTGCCAGCAGTCGGACAGGGGACACTGAAGCTTTCTTT.